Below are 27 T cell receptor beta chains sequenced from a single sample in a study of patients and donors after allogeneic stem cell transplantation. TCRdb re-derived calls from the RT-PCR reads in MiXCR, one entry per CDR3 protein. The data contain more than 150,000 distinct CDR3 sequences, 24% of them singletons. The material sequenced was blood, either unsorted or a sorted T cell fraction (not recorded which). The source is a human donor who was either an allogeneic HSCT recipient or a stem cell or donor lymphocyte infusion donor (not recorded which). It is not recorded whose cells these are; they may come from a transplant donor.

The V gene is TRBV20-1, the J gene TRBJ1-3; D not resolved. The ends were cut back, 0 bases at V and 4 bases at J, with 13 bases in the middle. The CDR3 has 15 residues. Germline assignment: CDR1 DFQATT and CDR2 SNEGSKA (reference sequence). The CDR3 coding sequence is TGCAGTGCTAGAGATCCCCTGGCCGCCGGAAACACCATATATTTT. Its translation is CSARDPLAAGNTIYF.

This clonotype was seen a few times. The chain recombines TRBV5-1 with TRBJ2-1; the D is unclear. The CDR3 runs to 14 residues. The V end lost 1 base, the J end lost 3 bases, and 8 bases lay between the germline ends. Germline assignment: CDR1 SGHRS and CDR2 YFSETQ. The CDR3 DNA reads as TGCGCCAGCAGCTTGCATTCAGACTACAATGAGCAGTTCTTC. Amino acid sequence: CASSLHSDYNEQFF. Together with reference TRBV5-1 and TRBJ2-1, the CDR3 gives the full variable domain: KAGVTQTPRYLIKTRGQQVTLSCSPISGHRSVSWYQQTPGQGLQFLFEYFSETQRNKGNFPGRFSGRQFSNSRSEMNVSTLELGDSALYLCASSLHSDYNEQFFGPGTRLTVL.

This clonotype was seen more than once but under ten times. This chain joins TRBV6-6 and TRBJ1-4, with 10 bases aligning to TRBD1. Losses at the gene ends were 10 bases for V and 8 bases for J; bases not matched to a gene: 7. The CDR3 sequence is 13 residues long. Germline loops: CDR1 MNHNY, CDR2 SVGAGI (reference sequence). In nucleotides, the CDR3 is TGTGCCATCTCCGGGACAGGGGACGAAAAACTGTTTTTT. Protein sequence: CAISGTGDEKLFF.

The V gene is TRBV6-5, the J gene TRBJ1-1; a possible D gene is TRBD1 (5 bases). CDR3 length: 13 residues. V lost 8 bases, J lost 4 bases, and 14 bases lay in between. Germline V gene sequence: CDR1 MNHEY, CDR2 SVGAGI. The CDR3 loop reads CASGWGVSTEAFF. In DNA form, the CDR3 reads TGTGCCAGCGGCTGGGGGGTGAGCACTGAAGCTTTCTTT.

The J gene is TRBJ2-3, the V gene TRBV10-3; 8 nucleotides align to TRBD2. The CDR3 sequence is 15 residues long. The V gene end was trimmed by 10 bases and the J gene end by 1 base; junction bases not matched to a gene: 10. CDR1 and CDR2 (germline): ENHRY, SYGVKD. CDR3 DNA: TGTGCCACCCGGGGTAGCGGGGCACGCACAGATACGCAGTATTTT. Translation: CATRGSGARTDTQYF.

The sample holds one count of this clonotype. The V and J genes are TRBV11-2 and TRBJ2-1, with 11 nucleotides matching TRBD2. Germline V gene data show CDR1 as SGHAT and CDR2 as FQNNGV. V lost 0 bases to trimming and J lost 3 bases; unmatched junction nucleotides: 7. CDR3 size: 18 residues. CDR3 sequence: CASSLEASGRNFYNEQFF. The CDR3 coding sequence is TGTGCCAGCAGCTTAGAGGCTAGCGGGAGGAATTTCTACAATGAGCAGTTCTTC. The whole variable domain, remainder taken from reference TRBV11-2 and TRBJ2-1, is EAGVAQSPRYKIIEKRQSVAFWCNPISGHATLYWYQQILGQGPKLLIQFQNNGVVDDSQLPKDRFSAERLKGVDSTLKIQPAKLEDSAVYLCASSLEASGRNFYNEQFFGPGTRLTVL.

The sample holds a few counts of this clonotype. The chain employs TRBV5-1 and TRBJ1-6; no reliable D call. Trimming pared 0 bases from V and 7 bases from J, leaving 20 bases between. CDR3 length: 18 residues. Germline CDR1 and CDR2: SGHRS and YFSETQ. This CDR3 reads CASSLVLVYPYYNSPLHF. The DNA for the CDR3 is TGCGCCAGCAGCTTGGTGCTGGTGTACCCCTACTACAATTCACCCCTCCACTTT.

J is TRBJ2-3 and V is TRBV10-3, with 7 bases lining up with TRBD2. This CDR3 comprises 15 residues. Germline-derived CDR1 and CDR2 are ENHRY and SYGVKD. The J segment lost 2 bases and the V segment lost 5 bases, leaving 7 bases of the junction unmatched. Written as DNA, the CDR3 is TGTGCCATCAGTCAGGTAGCGGGCATCACAGATACGCAGTATTTT. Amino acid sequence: CAISQVAGITDTQYF.

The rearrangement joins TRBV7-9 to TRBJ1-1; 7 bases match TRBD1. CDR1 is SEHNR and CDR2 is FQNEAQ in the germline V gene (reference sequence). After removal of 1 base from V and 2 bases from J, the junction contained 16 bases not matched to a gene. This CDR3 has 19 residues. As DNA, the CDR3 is TGTGCCAGCAGCTTAGTATGGTGGAGGGGGCTATTTTTTAACACTGAAGCTTTCTTT. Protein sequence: CASSLVWWRGLFFNTEAFF.

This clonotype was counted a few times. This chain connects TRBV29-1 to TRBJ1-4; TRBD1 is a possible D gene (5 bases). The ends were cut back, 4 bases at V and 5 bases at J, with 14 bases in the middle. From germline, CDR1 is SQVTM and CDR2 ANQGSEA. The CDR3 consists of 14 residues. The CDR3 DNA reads TGCAGCGTTGCCGCACGGCAGGGAAATGAAAAACTGTTTTTT. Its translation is CSVAARQGNEKLFF. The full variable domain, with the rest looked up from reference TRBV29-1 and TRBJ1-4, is SAVISQKPSRDICQRGTSLTIQCQVDSQVTMMFWYRQQPGQSLTLIATANQGSEATYESGFVIDKFPISRPNLTFSTLTVSNMSPEDSSIYLCSVAARQGNEKLFFGSGTQLSVL.

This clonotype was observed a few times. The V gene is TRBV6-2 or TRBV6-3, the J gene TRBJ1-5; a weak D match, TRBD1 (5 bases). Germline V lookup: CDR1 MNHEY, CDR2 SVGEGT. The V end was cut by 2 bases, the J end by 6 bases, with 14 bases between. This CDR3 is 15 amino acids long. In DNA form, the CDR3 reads TGTGCCAGCAGTTACCCGGACAATCCCGGTCAGCCCCAGCATTTT. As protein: CASSYPDNPGQPQHF.

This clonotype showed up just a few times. The CDR3 protein is CASSNREDRFNQPQHF. The DNA of the CDR3 is TGTGCCAGCAGCAACCGGGAGGACAGGTTCAATCAGCCCCAGCATTTT. This chain links TRBV21-1 with TRBJ1-5; TRBD1 is taken as the D call from the table, unchecked against the DNA. TRBV21-1 is a pseudogene segment. The CDR3 runs to 16 residues.

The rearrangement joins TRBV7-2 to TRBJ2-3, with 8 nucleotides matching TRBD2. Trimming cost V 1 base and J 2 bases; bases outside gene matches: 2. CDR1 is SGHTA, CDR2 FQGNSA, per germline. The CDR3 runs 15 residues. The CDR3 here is CASSLGAGATDTQYF. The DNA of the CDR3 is TGTGCCAGCAGCTTAGGAGCGGGGGCCACAGATACGCAGTATTTT. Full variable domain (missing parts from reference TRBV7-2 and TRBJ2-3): GAGVSQSPSNKVTEKGKDVELRCDPISGHTALYWYRQSLGQGLEFLIYFQGNSAPDKSGLPSDRFSAERTGGSVSTLTIQRTQQEDSAVYLCASSLGAGATDTQYFGPGTRLTVL.

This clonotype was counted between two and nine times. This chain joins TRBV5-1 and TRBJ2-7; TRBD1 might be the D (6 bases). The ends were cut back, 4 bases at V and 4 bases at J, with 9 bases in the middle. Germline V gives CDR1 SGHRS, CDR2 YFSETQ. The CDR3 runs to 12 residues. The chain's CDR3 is CASSPDRYEQYF. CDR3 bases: TGCGCCAGCAGCCCCGACAGGTACGAGCAGTACTTC.

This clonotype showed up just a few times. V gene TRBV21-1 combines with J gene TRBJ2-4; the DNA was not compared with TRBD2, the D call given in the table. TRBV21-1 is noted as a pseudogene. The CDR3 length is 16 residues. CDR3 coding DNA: TGTGCCAGCAGCAAACCACTAGCGGGTGCCAAAAACATTCAGTACTTC. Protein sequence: CASSKPLAGAKNIQYF.

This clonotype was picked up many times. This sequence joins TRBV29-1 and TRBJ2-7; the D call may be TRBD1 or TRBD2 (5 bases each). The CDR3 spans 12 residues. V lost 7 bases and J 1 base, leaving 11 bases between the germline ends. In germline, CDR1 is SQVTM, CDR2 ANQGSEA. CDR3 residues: CSAGDGSYEQYF. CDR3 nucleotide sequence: TGCAGCGCTGGGGACGGATCCTACGAGCAGTACTTC.

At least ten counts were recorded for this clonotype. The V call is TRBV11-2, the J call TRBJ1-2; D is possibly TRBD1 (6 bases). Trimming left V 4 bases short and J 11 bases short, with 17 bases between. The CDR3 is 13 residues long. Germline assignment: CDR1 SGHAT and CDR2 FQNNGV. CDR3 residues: CASSSGDLRSYTF. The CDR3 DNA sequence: TGTGCCAGCAGCTCAGGGGACTTGAGGAGTTACACCTTC.

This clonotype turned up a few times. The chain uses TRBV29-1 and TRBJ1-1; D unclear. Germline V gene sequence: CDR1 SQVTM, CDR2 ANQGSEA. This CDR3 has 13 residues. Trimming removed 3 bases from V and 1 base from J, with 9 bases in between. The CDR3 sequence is CSVDRGANTEAFF. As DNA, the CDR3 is TGCAGCGTTGACCGGGGTGCGAACACTGAAGCTTTCTTT.

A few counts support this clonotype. CDR3 nucleotides: TGTGCCAGCAGCTTAACGGGGAGGGCCTACAATGAGCAGTTCTTC. Translating it yields CASSLTGRAYNEQFF. The chain recombines TRBV7-2 with TRBJ2-1; 7 positions match TRBD2. This CDR3 comprises 15 residues. Trimming cost V 2 bases and J 2 bases; bases outside gene matches: 3. Looked up from germline, CDR1 is SGHTA and CDR2 is FQGNSA.

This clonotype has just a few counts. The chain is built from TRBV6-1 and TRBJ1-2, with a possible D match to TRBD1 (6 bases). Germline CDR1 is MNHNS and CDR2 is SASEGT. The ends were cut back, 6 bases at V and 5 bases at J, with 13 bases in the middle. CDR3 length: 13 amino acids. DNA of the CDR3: TGTGCCAGCAGCGCCGGGACAAAGTATGGCTACACCTTC. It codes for CASSAGTKYGYTF.

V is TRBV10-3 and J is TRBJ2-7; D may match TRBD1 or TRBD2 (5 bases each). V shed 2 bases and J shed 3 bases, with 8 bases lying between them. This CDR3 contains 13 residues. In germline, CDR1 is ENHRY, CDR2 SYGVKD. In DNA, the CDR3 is TGTGCCATCAGTGAGGAGGGACGCTACGAGCAGTACTTC. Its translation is CAISEEGRYEQYF.

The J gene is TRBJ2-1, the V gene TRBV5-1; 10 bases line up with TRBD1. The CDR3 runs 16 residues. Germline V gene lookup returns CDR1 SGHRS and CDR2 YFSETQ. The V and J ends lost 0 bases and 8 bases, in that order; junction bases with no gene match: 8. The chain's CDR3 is CASSLALGTGVDEQFF. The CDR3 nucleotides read TGCGCCAGCAGCTTGGCCCTTGGGACAGGGGTGGATGAGCAGTTCTTC. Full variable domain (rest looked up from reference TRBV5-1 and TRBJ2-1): KAGVTQTPRYLIKTRGQQVTLSCSPISGHRSVSWYQQTPGQGLQFLFEYFSETQRNKGNFPGRFSGRQFSNSRSEMNVSTLELGDSALYLCASSLALGTGVDEQFFGPGTRLTVL.

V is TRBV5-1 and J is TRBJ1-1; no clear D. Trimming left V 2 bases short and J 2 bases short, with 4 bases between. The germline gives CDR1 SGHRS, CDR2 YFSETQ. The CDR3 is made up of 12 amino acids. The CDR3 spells CASSFENTEAFF. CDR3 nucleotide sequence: TGCGCCAGCAGCTTTGAAAACACTGAAGCTTTCTTT.

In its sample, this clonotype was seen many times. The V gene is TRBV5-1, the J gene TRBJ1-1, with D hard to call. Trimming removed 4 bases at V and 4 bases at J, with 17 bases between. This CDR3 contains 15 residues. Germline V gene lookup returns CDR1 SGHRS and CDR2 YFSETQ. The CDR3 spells CASSPAPLTGTEAFF. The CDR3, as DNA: TGCGCCAGCAGCCCGGCCCCTCTTACGGGCACTGAAGCTTTCTTT.

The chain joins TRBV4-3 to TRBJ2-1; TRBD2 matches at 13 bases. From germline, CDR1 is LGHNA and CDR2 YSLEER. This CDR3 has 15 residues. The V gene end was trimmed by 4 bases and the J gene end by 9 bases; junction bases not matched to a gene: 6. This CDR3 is CASSRGTSGVGEQFF. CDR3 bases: TGCGCCAGCAGCCGTGGGACTAGCGGGGTTGGTGAGCAGTTCTTC.

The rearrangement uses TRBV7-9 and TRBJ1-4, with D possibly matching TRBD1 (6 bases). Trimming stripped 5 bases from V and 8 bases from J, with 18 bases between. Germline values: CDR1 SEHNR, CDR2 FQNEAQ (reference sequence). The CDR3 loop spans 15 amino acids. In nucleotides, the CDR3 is TGTGCCAGCAGCCGAGGATCGGGGGCTGGCGAAAAACTGTTTTTT. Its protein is CASSRGSGAGEKLFF.

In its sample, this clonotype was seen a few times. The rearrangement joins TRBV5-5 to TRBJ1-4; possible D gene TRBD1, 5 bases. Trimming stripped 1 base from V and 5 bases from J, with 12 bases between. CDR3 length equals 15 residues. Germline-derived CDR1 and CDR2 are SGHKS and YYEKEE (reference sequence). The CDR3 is CASSLSLEGNEKLFF. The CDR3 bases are TGTGCCAGCAGCTTGAGCTTGGAGGGGAATGAAAAACTGTTTTTT.